One sample yielded the 32 T cell receptor beta chains listed below, sequenced in a study of metastatic and nonmetastatic thyroid tumors. TCRdb reprocessed the PCR reads via MiXCR. The data hold 13,000 to 15,000 clones, with 25% observed a single time. Ahead of thyroid surgery, no patient had received treatment of any kind. The sequencing input was tumor tissue. The receptors were gathered from a female donor with papillary thyroid cancer or a benign thyroid nodule (not recorded which). Some clones in this sample may be carry-over from other donors' samples.

In its sample, this clone is medium-sized. V usage is TRBV30 and J usage is TRBJ2-7; 16 nucleotides match TRBD2. CDR3 size: 14 residues. The germline V gene encodes CDR1 GTSNPN and CDR2 SVGIG (reference sequence). V shed 5 bases and J 12 bases; nucleotides not matched to a gene: 10. This CDR3 reads CAWQEGTSGRGMYF. The CDR3 DNA sequence: TGTGCCTGGCAGGAAGGGACTAGCGGGAGGGGAATGTACTTC.

This chain uses TRBV6-5 with TRBJ2-7, with D perhaps assigned TRBD1 or TRBD2 (6 bases each). The CDR3 covers 17 residues. In germline, CDR1 is MNHEY, CDR2 SVGAGI. With 0 bases removed from V and 6 bases from J, the gap between germline ends came to 21 bases. The CDR3 DNA is TGTGCCAGCAGTTACTCGATGGGTACAGGGACTCTCAGCGAGCAGTACTTC. Amino acids: CASSYSMGTGTLSEQYF.

This clone has a handful of counts. The chain combines TRBV10-1 with TRBJ2-3, with TRBD1 matching 10 bases. V shed 2 bases and J 2 bases; nucleotides not matched to a gene: 1. The CDR3 loop spans 15 amino acids. Germline V gives CDR1 WNHNN, CDR2 SYGVQD (reference sequence). DNA of the CDR3: TGCGCCAGCAGTGAGGGGACAGGGGACACAGATACGCAGTATTTT. It encodes CASSEGTGDTDTQYF.

The table lists this clone with a few counts. The gene calls are TRBV2 and TRBJ2-7, with D unresolved. Germline loops: CDR1 SNHLY, CDR2 FYNNEI. V lost 9 bases, J lost 4 bases, and 13 bases lay in between. The CDR3 totals 12 residues. CDR3 in DNA: TGTGCCAGAGGCGAAACAGAGTACGAGCAGTACTTC. Its protein is CARGETEYEQYF.

Ten or more counts support this clone. The chain has TRBV24-1 and TRBJ1-5, with D tentatively TRBD1 (5 bases). Looked up from germline, CDR1 is KGHDR and CDR2 is SFDVKD. This CDR3 has 16 amino acids. The ends were cut back, 1 base at V and 4 bases at J, with 13 bases in the middle. The CDR3 bases are TGTGCCACCAGTGATTTTAGCGCTCGGGGGAATCAGCCCCAGCATTTT. Translating gives CATSDFSARGNQPQHF.

This clone was seen at least ten times. V and J are TRBV7-2 and TRBJ2-3; TRBD2 might be the D (6 bases). CDR3 length: 16 residues. CDR1 and CDR2 from the germline V gene are SGHTA and FQGNSA. V gave up 3 bases and J gave up 0 bases, with 13 bases separating them. The CDR3: CASSFSLGTSTDTQYF. The CDR3 nucleotides are TGTGCCAGCAGCTTTAGCCTGGGGACTAGCACAGATACGCAGTATTTT.

This clone was observed many times. The chain has TRBV20-1 and TRBJ2-1, with TRBD1 as a possible D gene (6 bases). Trimming shortened V by 5 bases and J by 8 bases, and 16 bases separated the two germline ends. The germline gives CDR1 DFQATT, CDR2 SNEGSKA (reference sequence). The CDR3 spans 13 residues. The CDR3 sequence is CSAPTPGADEQFF. CDR3 sequence (DNA): TGCAGTGCTCCAACGCCAGGGGCCGATGAGCAGTTCTTC.

This clone has ten or more counts. The chain links TRBV20-1 to TRBJ2-5; D is undetermined. The germline V gene encodes CDR1 DFQATT and CDR2 SNEGSKA (reference sequence). This CDR3 has 15 amino acids. V dropped 0 bases and J dropped 3 bases, with 14 bases sitting between them. The CDR3 is CSARDFSAAKETQYF. The CDR3 nucleotides are TGCAGTGCTAGAGATTTCAGTGCGGCAAAAGAGACCCAGTACTTC.

This clone was seen repeatedly, ten times or more. The chain is built from TRBV7-8 and TRBJ1-5; D unresolved. Germline values: CDR1 SGHVS, CDR2 FQNEAQ. The germline V and J ends were trimmed by 6 bases and 4 bases, with 4 bases remaining between them. The CDR3 sequence is 11 residues long. In DNA, the CDR3 is TGTGCCAGCAGTCCGAATCAGCCCCAGCATTTT. Encoded protein: CASSPNQPQHF.

Judged by abundance, this clone is medium-sized. The chain combines TRBV6-1 with TRBJ2-5; a possible D gene is TRBD1 (6 bases). V dropped 6 bases and J dropped 5 bases, with 13 bases sitting between them. Looked up from germline, CDR1 is MNHNS and CDR2 is SASEGT. The CDR3 runs 13 residues. CDR3 residues: CASRRARGETQYF. As DNA, the CDR3 is TGTGCCAGCAGACGGGCGAGGGGGGAGACCCAGTACTTC.

Within the sample, this clone is medium-sized. The chain recombines TRBV4-1 with TRBJ2-5; 8 bases are a match to TRBD1. The CDR3 extends over 15 amino acids. Germline V CDR1 and CDR2: MGHRA, YSYEKL. V was pared by 1 base and J by 4 bases, with 5 bases of the junction left unmatched. The CDR3 is CASSQGDRGRETQYF. The CDR3 nucleotides are TGCGCCAGCAGCCAAGGAGACAGGGGACGAGAGACCCAGTACTTC.

Within the sample, this clone is medium-sized. The chain joins TRBV27 to TRBJ2-7; 11 bases match TRBD2. Germline-derived CDR1 and CDR2 are MNHEY and SMNVEV (reference sequence). CDR3 size: 16 residues. With V trimmed by 4 bases and J by 0 bases, 5 bases remained unmatched. Here the CDR3 DNA reads TGTGCCAGCAGTTCCCGACTAGCGGGGCCCTCCTACGAGCAGTACTTC. It encodes CASSSRLAGPSYEQYF.

Many counts were recorded for this clone. The rearrangement joins TRBV16 to TRBJ2-7; 11 bases line up with TRBD2. The CDR3 is 14 residues long. The J segment lost 7 bases and the V segment lost 4 bases, leaving 6 bases of the junction unmatched. Germline values: CDR1 KGHSY, CDR2 FQNENV. The CDR3 nucleotides read TGTGCCAGCAGCCTGGGACTAGCGGCCTCAGAGCAGTACTTC. Its protein is CASSLGLAASEQYF.

This clone was detected ten times or more. The chain carries TRBV5-1 and TRBJ1-4; no reliable D call. The CDR3 contains 13 residues. CDR1 and CDR2 from the germline V gene are SGHRS and YFSETQ. V lost 0 bases and J lost 10, with 10 bases in between. This chain's CDR3 is CASSLAGEGKLFF. CDR3 sequence (DNA): TGCGCCAGCAGCTTGGCCGGGGAGGGAAAACTGTTTTTT.

The table lists this clone with a few counts. This could be a read error, since a much larger clone is one nucleotide away. The gene calls are TRBV9 and TRBJ1-3; tentatively, D is TRBD1 (5 bases). The ends were cut back, 1 base at V and 2 bases at J, with 7 bases in the middle. CDR3 length: 14 amino acids. Germline V CDR1 and CDR2: SGDLS, YYNGEE. This chain's CDR3 is CASSVPGTGNTIYF. The DNA of the CDR3 is TGTGCCAGCAGCGTACCAGGGACTGGAAACACCATATATTTT.

This clone turned up a few times. The CDR3 loop is CASSWDSPDTIYF. The DNA of the CDR3 is TGTGCCAGCAGTTGGGACTCTCCGGACACCATATATTTT. The chain recombines TRBV25-1 with TRBJ1-3; the D gene is possibly TRBD1 (5 bases). Trimming cost V 5 bases and J 8 bases, with 13 bases left between them. Germline V gives CDR1 MGHDK, CDR2 SYGVNS. This CDR3 is built from 13 residues.

At least ten counts were recorded for this clone. The V and J genes are TRBV5-6 and TRBJ1-2; the D is unclear. Germline V gene sequence: CDR1 SGHDT, CDR2 YYEEEE. The V gene lost 1 base and the J gene lost 3 bases, with 19 bases spanning the gap. The CDR3 contains 17 residues. For the CDR3, the DNA is TGTGCCAGCAGCTTGAGGGCGACGGAGGGTTCGCACTATGGCTACACCTTC. Translation: CASSLRATEGSHYGYTF. The variable domain in full, with the rest retrieved from reference TRBV5-6 and TRBJ1-2, is DAGVTQSPTHLIKTRGQQVTLRCSPKSGHDTVSWYQQALGQGPQFIFQYYEEEERQRGNFPDRFSGHQFPNYSSELNVNALLLGDSALYLCASSLRATEGSHYGYTFGSGTRLTVV.

The chain has TRBV7-1 and TRBJ1-2; D possibly corresponds to TRBD1 (6 bases). TRBV7-1 is marked as an open reading frame, function uncertain. Trimming took off 2 bases at V and 6 bases at J, with 31 bases between the two ends. The CDR3 loop spans 20 amino acids. The CDR3 loop reads CASSSHVGPTPAGAGHGYTF. The CDR3 DNA is TGTGCCAGCAGCTCACACGTGGGGCCAACACCAGCAGGGGCAGGTCATGGCTACACCTTC.

This clone showed up just a few times. The rearrangement links TRBV28 to TRBJ1-2; D is uncertain. This CDR3 contains 8 residues. V was pared by 11 bases and J by 8 bases, with 6 bases between. Germline CDR1 is MDHEN and CDR2 is SYDVKM. In DNA form, the CDR3 reads TGTGCCCTCGGGGGCTACACCTTC. Translating it yields CALGGYTF.

In its sample, this clone was seen many times. The V gene is TRBV7-6, the J gene TRBJ1-2; D not certain. The CDR3 is 14 residues long. V dropped 1 base and J dropped 1 base, with 7 bases sitting between them. Germline V gives CDR1 SGHVS, CDR2 FNYEAQ. CDR3 DNA: TGTGCCAGCAGCTTAGAGGCGGGTAACTATGGCTACACCTTC. It codes for CASSLEAGNYGYTF.

This clone has at least ten counts. The genes are TRBV7-3 and TRBJ2-1; the D is unclear. Deletions cut 7 bases from V and 7 bases from J, with 17 bases between. Looked up from germline, CDR1 is SGHTA and CDR2 is FQGTGA. The CDR3 consists of 14 residues. CDR3 protein: CASTRGKGSNEQFF. CDR3 in DNA: TGTGCCAGCACCCGTGGGAAGGGATCTAATGAGCAGTTCTTC.

Only a few counts were recorded for this clone. The chain recombines TRBV27 with TRBJ1-5; no clear D gene. CDR1 MNHEY and CDR2 SMNVEV come from the germline V gene (reference sequence). This CDR3 contains 16 residues. The germline V and J ends were trimmed by 6 bases and 0 bases, with 15 bases remaining between them. Here the CDR3 reads CASSGPGSFSNQPQHF. CDR3 sequence (DNA): TGTGCCAGCAGCGGACCGGGTTCCTTTAGCAATCAGCCCCAGCATTTT.

This clone has ten or more counts. The chain has TRBV28 and TRBJ2-3; 8 nucleotides match TRBD1. V trimming: 9 bases; J trimming: 3 bases; junction bases outside the gene matches: 5. The CDR3 extends over 13 amino acids. In germline, CDR1 is MDHEN, CDR2 SYDVKM. This CDR3 is CASVGQGTDTQYF. Here the CDR3 DNA reads TGTGCCAGTGTCGGACAGGGAACAGATACGCAGTATTTT.

This clone has at least ten counts. The V gene is TRBV2, the J gene TRBJ2-3; TRBD2 matches 7 bases. Trimming at V came to 6 bases and at J to 1 base, leaving 1 base not matched to a gene. The germline gives CDR1 SNHLY, CDR2 FYNNEI. The CDR3 runs 13 residues. CDR3 residues: CASRAGGTDTQYF. The CDR3 DNA reads TGTGCCAGCAGGGCGGGGGGCACAGATACGCAGTATTTT.

This clone is medium-sized by share. J is TRBJ1-2 and V is TRBV18; TRBD1 is a possible D gene (6 bases). V was pared by 6 bases and J by 3 bases, with 11 bases between. The CDR3 has 13 residues. Germline V gene data show CDR1 as KGHSH and CDR2 as LQKENI. Written as DNA, the CDR3 is TGTGCCAGCTCTATGGGACAACACTATGGCTACACCTTC. Translated: CASSMGQHYGYTF.

This clone came up many times. The chain is built from TRBV10-1 and TRBJ2-1, with TRBD2 as a possible D gene (6 bases). From germline, CDR1 is WNHNN and CDR2 SYGVQD (reference sequence). The CDR3 runs 13 residues. V lost 6 bases and J 2 bases, leaving 8 bases between the germline ends. CDR3 protein: CASSRGTYNEQFF. The CDR3 nucleotides are TGCGCCAGCAGCCGGGGGACCTACAATGAGCAGTTCTTC.

The chain combines TRBV20-1 with TRBJ2-7; TRBD1 is a possible D gene (5 bases). The germline V gene has CDR1 DFQATT and CDR2 SNEGSKA (reference sequence). The CDR3 is 15 amino acids. The V end was cut by 8 bases, the J end by 1 base, with 21 bases between. Here the CDR3 DNA reads TGCAGTTCTACACCCATACAGGTGGGGTCCTACGAGCAGTACTTC. It codes for CSSTPIQVGSYEQYF.

This clone is medium-sized in the sample. The V and J genes are TRBV6-1 and TRBJ2-3; TRBD2 matches at 8 bases. CDR1 MNHNS and CDR2 SASEGT come from the germline V gene. The CDR3 loop spans 15 amino acids. Germline trimming cut 5 bases from V and 1 base from J; bases unmatched to any gene: 5. The CDR3, as DNA: TGTGCCAGCAGTCTGACTAGCGCACGCACAGATACGCAGTATTTT. The encoded protein is CASSLTSARTDTQYF.

This clone was detected only a few times. The junction differs from germline at one of its ends, possibly a read error. The chain combines TRBV6-1 with TRBJ1-5; TRBD1 matches 7 bases. The germline CDR1 and CDR2 sequences are MNHNS and SASEGT. The CDR3 extends over 13 amino acids. CDR3 amino acids: CASILDREQPHHF. CDR3 DNA: TGTGCCAGCATCCTCGACAGGGAACAGCCCCATCATTTT.

This clone was detected once. CDR3 sequence reads: CASSLSGAGNEQFF. The CDR3 DNA reads TGTGCCAGCAGCCTTAGCGGGGCAGGCAATGAGCAGTTCTTC. V is TRBV7-8 and J is TRBJ2-1; TRBD2 agrees at 8 bases. After removal of 5 bases from V and 6 bases from J, the junction contained 6 bases not matched to a gene. The CDR3 spans 14 residues. The germline CDR1 and CDR2 sequences are SGHVS and FQNEAQ.

The chain joins TRBV13 to TRBJ2-3; 13 bases agree with TRBD2. Germline values: CDR1 PRHDT, CDR2 FYEKMQ (reference sequence). The ends lost 3 bases at V and 1 base at J; junction bases unmatched: 7. This CDR3 comprises 18 residues. CDR3 region: CASSFTSGGALGTDTQYF. In nucleotides, the CDR3 is TGTGCCAGCAGCTTTACTAGCGGGGGGGCTCTCGGCACAGATACGCAGTATTTT.

This clone is termed medium-sized (0.01 to 0.1%). The chain carries TRBV12-3 or TRBV12-4 and TRBJ1-3; 10 nucleotides agree with TRBD1. The CDR3 is made up of 13 amino acids. V lost 7 bases and J lost 8; bases outside the gene matches: 5. The CDR3 here is CASTPGQGDTIYF. The DNA of the CDR3 is TGTGCCAGCACCCCCGGACAGGGGGACACCATATATTTT.